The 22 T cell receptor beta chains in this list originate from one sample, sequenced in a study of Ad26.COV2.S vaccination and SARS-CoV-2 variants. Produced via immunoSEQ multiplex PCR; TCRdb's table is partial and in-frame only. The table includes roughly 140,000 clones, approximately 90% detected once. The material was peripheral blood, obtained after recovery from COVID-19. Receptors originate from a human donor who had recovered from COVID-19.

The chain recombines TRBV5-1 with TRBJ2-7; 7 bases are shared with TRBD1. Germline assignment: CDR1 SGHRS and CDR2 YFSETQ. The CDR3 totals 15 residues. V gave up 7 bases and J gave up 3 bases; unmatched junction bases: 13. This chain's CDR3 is CASGVRPGTDYEQYF. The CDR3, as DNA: TGCGCCAGCGGGGTTAGACCGGGGACAGACTACGAGCAGTACTTC. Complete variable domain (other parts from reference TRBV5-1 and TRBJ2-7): KAGVTQTPRYLIKTRGQQVTLSCSPISGHRSVSWYQQTPGQGLQFLFEYFSETQRNKGNFPGRFSGRQFSNSRSEMNVSTLELGDSALYLCASGVRPGTDYEQYFGPGTRLTVT.

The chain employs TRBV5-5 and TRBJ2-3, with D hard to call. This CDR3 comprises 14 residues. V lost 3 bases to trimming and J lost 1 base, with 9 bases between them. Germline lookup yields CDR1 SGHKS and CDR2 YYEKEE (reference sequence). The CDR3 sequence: CASSSPTGTDTQYF. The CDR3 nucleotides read TGTGCCAGCAGCTCCCCAACCGGCACAGATACGCAGTATTTT.

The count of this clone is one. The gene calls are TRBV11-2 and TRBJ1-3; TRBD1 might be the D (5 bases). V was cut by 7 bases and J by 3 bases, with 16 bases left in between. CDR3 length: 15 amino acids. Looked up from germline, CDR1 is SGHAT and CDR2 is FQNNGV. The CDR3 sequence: CASTKIGGSGNTIYF. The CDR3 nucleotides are TGTGCCAGCACCAAAATTGGGGGGAGTGGAAACACCATATATTTT.

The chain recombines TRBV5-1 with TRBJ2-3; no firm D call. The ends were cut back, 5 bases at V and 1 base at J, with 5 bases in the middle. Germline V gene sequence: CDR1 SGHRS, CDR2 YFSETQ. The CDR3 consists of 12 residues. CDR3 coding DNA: TGCGCCAGCAGGGCCGGCACAGATACGCAGTATTTT. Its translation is CASRAGTDTQYF.

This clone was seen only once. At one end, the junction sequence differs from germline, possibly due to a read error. The CDR3 loop reads CASSSQRLKGAPYSNQPQHF. Written as DNA, the CDR3 is TGTGCTAGCAGCTCCCAAAGGTTAAAAGGGGCCCCCTATAGCAATCAGCCCCAGCATTTT. The gene calls are TRBV7-7 and TRBJ1-5; D might be TRBD1 (5 bases). The CDR3 spans 20 residues. CDR1 and CDR2 from the germline V gene are SSHAT and FNYEAQ (reference sequence).

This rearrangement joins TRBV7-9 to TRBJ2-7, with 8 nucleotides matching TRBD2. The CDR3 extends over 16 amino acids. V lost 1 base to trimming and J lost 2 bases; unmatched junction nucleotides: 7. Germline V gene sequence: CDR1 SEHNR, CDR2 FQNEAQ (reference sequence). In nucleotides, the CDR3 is TGTGCCAGCAGCTTAGGAAATAGCGGGGATGCCTACGAGCAGTACTTC. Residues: CASSLGNSGDAYEQYF.

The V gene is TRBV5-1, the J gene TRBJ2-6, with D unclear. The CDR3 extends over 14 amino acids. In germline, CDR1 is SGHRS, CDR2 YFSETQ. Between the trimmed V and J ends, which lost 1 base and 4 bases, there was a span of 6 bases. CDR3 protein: CASSLYPGANVLTF. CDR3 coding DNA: TGCGCCAGCAGCTTGTATCCCGGGGCCAACGTCCTGACTTTC.

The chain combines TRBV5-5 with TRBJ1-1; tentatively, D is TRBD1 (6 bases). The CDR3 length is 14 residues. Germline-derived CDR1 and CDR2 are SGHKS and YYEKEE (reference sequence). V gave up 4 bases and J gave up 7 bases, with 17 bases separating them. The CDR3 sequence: CASSPQGPHFEAFF. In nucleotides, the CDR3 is TGTGCCAGCAGCCCACAGGGCCCCCACTTTGAAGCTTTCTTT.

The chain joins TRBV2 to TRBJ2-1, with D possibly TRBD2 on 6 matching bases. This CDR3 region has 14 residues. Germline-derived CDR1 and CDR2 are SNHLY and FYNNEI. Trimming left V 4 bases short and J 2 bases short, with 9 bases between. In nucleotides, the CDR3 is TGTGCCAGCAGTGTACGCGGGACCTACAATGAGCAGTTCTTC. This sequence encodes CASSVRGTYNEQFF.

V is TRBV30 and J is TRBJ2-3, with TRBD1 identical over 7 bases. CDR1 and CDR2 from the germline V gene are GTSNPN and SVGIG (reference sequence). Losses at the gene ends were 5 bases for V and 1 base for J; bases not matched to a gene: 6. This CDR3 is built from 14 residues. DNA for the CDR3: TGTGCCTGGGAGACAGGGTCCGGCACAGATACGCAGTATTTT. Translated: CAWETGSGTDTQYF.

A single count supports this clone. In DNA form, the CDR3 reads TGTGCCAGCAGCCAATCGGGACAGGGGGGCTATGGCTACACCTTC. Translation gives CASSQSGQGGYGYTF. This sequence joins TRBV16 and TRBJ1-2; 11 bases agree with TRBD1. Germline CDR1 is KGHSY and CDR2 is FQNENV. CDR3 length equals 15 residues. V shed 0 bases, J shed 4 bases, and the junction held 1 base outside the gene matches. Complete variable domain (other parts from reference TRBV16 and TRBJ1-2): GEEVAQTPKHLVRGEGQKAKLYCAPIKGHSYVFWYQQVLKNEFKFLISFQNENVFDETGMPKERFSAKCLPNSPCSLEIQATKLEDSAVYFCASSQSGQGGYGYTFGSGTRLTVV.

The CDR3 DNA is TGTGCCACCAGCAGAGATTGGCCCGCAACTAATGAAAAACTGTTTTTT. The encoded protein is CATSRDWPATNEKLFF. The chain couples TRBV15 to TRBJ1-4; D is unclear. CDR1 and CDR2 (germline): LNHNV, YYDKDF (reference sequence). Deletions cut 0 bases from V and 0 bases from J, with 8 bases between. The CDR3 spans 16 residues.

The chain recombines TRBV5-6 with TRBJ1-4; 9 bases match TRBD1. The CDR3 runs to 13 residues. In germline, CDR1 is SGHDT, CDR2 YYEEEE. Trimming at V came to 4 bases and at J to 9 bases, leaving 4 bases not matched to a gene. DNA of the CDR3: TGTGCCAGCAGCACCGGGACAGGGAAAAAACTGTTTTTT. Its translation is CASSTGTGKKLFF.

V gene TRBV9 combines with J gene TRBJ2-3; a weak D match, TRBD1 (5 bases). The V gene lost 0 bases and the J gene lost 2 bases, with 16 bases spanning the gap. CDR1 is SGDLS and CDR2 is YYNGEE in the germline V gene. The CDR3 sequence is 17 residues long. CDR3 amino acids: CASSVGLATGATDTQYF. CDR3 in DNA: TGTGCCAGCAGCGTAGGATTAGCTACAGGTGCCACAGATACGCAGTATTTT.

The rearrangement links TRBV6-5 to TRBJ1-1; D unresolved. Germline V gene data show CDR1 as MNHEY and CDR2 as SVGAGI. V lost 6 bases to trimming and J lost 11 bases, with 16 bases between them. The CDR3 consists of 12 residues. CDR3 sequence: CASSSRGGGAFF. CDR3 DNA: TGTGCCAGCAGCTCAAGAGGCGGAGGGGCTTTCTTT.

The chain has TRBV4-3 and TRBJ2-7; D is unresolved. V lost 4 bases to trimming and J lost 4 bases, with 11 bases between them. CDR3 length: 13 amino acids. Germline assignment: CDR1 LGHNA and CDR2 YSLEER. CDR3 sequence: CASSPGDAYEQYF. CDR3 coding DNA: TGCGCCAGCAGCCCAGGCGACGCTTACGAGCAGTACTTC.

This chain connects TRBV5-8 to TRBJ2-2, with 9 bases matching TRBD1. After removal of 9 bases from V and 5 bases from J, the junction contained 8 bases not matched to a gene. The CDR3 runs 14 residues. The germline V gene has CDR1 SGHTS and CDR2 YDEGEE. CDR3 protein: CATRDRALTGELFF. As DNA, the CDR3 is TGTGCCACTAGGGACAGGGCCTTAACCGGGGAGCTGTTTTTT.

CDR3 in DNA: TGCGCCAGCAGCCAAAAAGCGCTCAACTCCTACGAGCAGTACTTC. It encodes CASSQKALNSYEQYF. The gene calls are TRBV4-3 and TRBJ2-7; D gene uncertain. Germline V gene lookup returns CDR1 LGHNA and CDR2 YSLEER. The CDR3 consists of 15 residues. V was cut by 2 bases and J by 0 bases, with 11 bases left in between.

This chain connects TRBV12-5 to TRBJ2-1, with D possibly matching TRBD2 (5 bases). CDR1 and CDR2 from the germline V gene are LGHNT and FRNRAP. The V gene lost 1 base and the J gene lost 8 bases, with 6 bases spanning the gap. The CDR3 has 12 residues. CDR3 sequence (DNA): TGTGCTAGTGGTTTGGGGACTTATGAGCAGTTCTTC. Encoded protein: CASGLGTYEQFF.

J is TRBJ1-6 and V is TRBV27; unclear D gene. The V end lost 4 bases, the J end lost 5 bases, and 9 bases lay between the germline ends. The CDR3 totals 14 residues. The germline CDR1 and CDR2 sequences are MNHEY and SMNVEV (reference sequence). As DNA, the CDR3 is TGTGCCAGCAGTTCCGGAACAAATAATTCACCCCTCCACTTT. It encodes CASSSGTNNSPLHF.

In DNA form, the CDR3 reads TGTGCCAGCAGTTTTTGGAGGGTCGCCGAGAACACTGAAGCTTTCTTT. Translating it yields CASSFWRVAENTEAFF. The rearrangement uses TRBV28 and TRBJ1-1; D is ambiguous. Trimming took 3 bases from V and 1 from J, leaving 15 bases between them. The CDR3 totals 16 residues. Germline V gives CDR1 MDHEN, CDR2 SYDVKM.

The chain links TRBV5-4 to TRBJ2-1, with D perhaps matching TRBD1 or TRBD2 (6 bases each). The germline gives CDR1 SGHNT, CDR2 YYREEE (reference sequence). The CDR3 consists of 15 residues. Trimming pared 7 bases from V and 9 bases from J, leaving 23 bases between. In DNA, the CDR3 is TGTGCCAGCCAAGGGGGGCTACCCGCTAAGGGTGAGCAGTTCTTC. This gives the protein CASQGGLPAKGEQFF.